The 12 T cell receptor beta chains below come from one sample, sequenced in a study of T cell repertoires in cytomegalovirus infection. TCRdb reprocessed the reads via MiXCR and lists one record per CDR3 protein. The data hold 350,000 to 550,000 distinct CDR3 sequences, with around 32% observed a single time. Sequenced: PBMCs. These receptor sequences come from a human donor in good health (CMV status not recorded). Some clones in this sample may be carry-over from other donors' samples.

In the case of this clonotype: This likely comes from a read error, as the CDR3 has no conserved phenylalanine or tryptophan at its end. The CDR3 DNA sequence: TGTGCCAGCAGCTTAGGGGAGGCTCAGCCCCAGCATTTG. It translates to CASSLGEAQPQHL. The chain recombines TRBV7-6 with TRBJ1-5; D unresolved. CDR1 is SGHVS, CDR2 FNYEAQ, per germline. V lost 1 base and J lost 6, with 7 bases in between. The CDR3 contains 13 residues.

A few counts support this clonotype. This rearrangement joins TRBV6-5 to TRBJ2-3; tentatively, D is TRBD2 (6 bases). V was pared by 0 bases and J by 3 bases, with 16 bases between. Germline-derived CDR1 and CDR2 are MNHEY and SVGAGI. The CDR3 totals 17 residues. The CDR3 coding sequence is TGTGCCAGCAGTTACTCGGGTCGAGCGGGTGGTACAGATACGCAGTATTTT. Protein: CASSYSGRAGGTDTQYF.

Regarding this clonotype: A single base separates this from a much larger clone, so it may be a read error. The chain links TRBV19 to TRBJ1-6; 11 nucleotides line up with TRBD1. The junction had 9 bases not matched to a gene; V was cut back by 8 bases and J by 9 bases. This CDR3 is built from 15 residues. Germline V lookup: CDR1 LNHDA, CDR2 SQIVND (reference sequence). CDR3 coding DNA: TGTGCCAGTGTCCGGACAGGGGGCGCGAGTTCACCCCTCCACTTT. Amino acid sequence: CASVRTGGASSPLHF. The full variable domain, completed using reference TRBV19 and TRBJ1-6, is DGGITQSPKYLFRKEGQNVTLSCEQNLNHDAMYWYRQDPGQGLRLIYYSQIVNDFQKGDIAEGYSVSREKKESFPLTVTSAQKNPTAFYLCASVRTGGASSPLHFGNGTRLTVT.

The V and J genes are TRBV10-2 and TRBJ2-5; no definite D call. From germline, CDR1 is WSHSY and CDR2 SAAADI. Trimming left V 3 bases short and J 4 bases short, with 12 bases between. CDR3 length equals 14 residues. The CDR3 nucleotides are TGCGCCAGCAGTGACCACGGTCGAAGAGAGACCCAGTACTTC. It specifies CASSDHGRRETQYF.

The CDR3 region is CASRGTGFNQPQHF. Written as DNA, the CDR3 is TGTGCCAGCAGGGGGACGGGCTTCAATCAGCCCCAGCATTTT. The chain has TRBV6-2 or TRBV6-3 and TRBJ1-5; a possible D gene is TRBD1 (5 bases). The CDR3 consists of 14 residues. Germline-derived CDR1 and CDR2 are MNHEY and SVGEGT. V was trimmed by 6 bases and J by 3 bases, leaving 12 bases between them.

This clonotype showed up many times. The V call is TRBV11-2, the J call TRBJ2-2; unclear D gene. CDR3 length: 17 residues. The germline V gene has CDR1 SGHAT and CDR2 FQNNGV. V gave up 3 bases and J gave up 6 bases, with 20 bases separating them. The CDR3 reads CASSFITSHRNAGELFF. CDR3 DNA sequence: TGTGCCAGCAGCTTTATAACCAGCCATCGCAATGCCGGGGAGCTGTTTTTT.

This clonotype was picked up many times. The V call is TRBV7-8, the J call TRBJ2-3, with no clear D. V gave up 5 bases and J gave up 0 bases, with 18 bases separating them. The germline V gene encodes CDR1 SGHVS and CDR2 FQNEAQ. The CDR3 loop spans 17 amino acids. The CDR3 region has the DNA TGTGCCAGCAGCAACCCTTGGGAAGCGACTAGCACAGATACGCAGTATTTT. This codes for CASSNPWEATSTDTQYF.

Of note for this clonotype: One base away lies a much larger clone, so this may be a sequencing read error. This chain connects TRBV12-3 or TRBV12-4 to TRBJ1-2; no definite D call. This CDR3 is 11 amino acids long. The CDR3: CDTTVNYGYTF. CDR3 DNA sequence: TGTGACACCACAGTAAACTATGGCTACACCTTC.

The rearrangement joins TRBV29-1 to TRBJ1-2; D perhaps matches TRBD1 (5 bases). Deletions cut 7 bases from V and 6 bases from J, with 15 bases between. Germline CDR1 SQVTM, CDR2 ANQGSEA. This CDR3 is built from 12 residues. The DNA for the CDR3 is TGCAGCGGGGTGACAGAAACTCATGGCTACACCTTC. It specifies CSGVTETHGYTF.

The rearrangement joins TRBV24-1 to TRBJ1-5, with a tentative D call TRBD1 (5 bases). Trimming took 4 bases from V and 5 from J, leaving 17 bases between them. Germline CDR1 KGHDR, CDR2 SFDVKD. The CDR3 spans 16 residues. The CDR3 sequence: CATSDQTSKGHQPQHF. Written as DNA, the CDR3 is TGTGCCACCAGTGACCAGACCTCGAAGGGGCATCAGCCCCAGCATTTT.

Turning to this clonotype: Because it lacks the conserved phenylalanine or tryptophan at the end, this CDR3 is likely a read error. The rearrangement uses TRBV7-3 and TRBJ1-1; D ambiguous. This CDR3 has 14 residues. Trimming stripped 5 bases from V and 1 base from J, with 11 bases between. Germline loops: CDR1 SGHTA, CDR2 FQGTGA. CDR3 DNA: TGTGCCAGCAGCCTACGGGCGGCGAACACTGAAGCTTTCTTG. Encoded protein: CASSLRAANTEAFL.

V usage is TRBV7-6 and J usage is TRBJ2-5; D is ambiguous. The CDR3 is made up of 13 amino acids. V was trimmed by 2 bases and J by 3 bases, leaving 7 bases between them. The germline V gene encodes CDR1 SGHVS and CDR2 FNYEAQ. CDR3 DNA sequence: TGTGCCAGCAGCTTATGGGCTGAAGAGACCCAGTACTTC. This encodes CASSLWAEETQYF. Combining the CDR3 with reference TRBV7-6 and TRBJ2-5 gives the whole variable domain GAGVSQSPRYKVTKRGQDVALRCDPISGHVSLYWYRQALGQGPEFLTYFNYEAQQDKSGLPNDRFSAERPEGSISTLTIQRTEQRDSAMYRCASSLWAEETQYFGPGTRLLVL.